This T cell receptor (beta chain) was sequenced in a study of blood T cell repertoires in COVID-19. Study at large: The samples span acute and convalescent COVID-19 from the United States, Italy and Spain. T cells, B-cell-depleted T cells, or PBMCs supplied cDNA or gDNA.

Authors' data handling: Reference gene primers were amplified, and this amplification served to estimate nucleated cell counts. Using immunoSEQ multiplex PCR, the repertoire was profiled, and TCRdb retains in-frame clones only, with some absent. That table gives V, J and clone size, and the DNA gave D and trimming. The table shows some 110,000 clones, with more than 80% occurring only once. With 0 bases removed from V and 1 base from J, the gap between germline ends came to 5 bases. Looked up from germline, CDR1 is SGHKS and CDR2 is YYEKEE (reference sequence). The CDR3 covers 13 residues. Sequenced: peripheral blood. The chain has TRBV5-5 and TRBJ2-7; no firm D call. The receptor's source is an older woman with acute or convalescent COVID-19. The CDR3 sequence is CASSLDPSYEQYF. In nucleotides, the CDR3 is TGTGCCAGCAGCTTGGATCCATCCTACGAGCAGTACTTC.